This is a list of T cell receptor beta chains from one sample in a study of sequential checkpoint blockade in melanoma. Some clones are missing from TCRdb's copy, which holds only in-frame ones; the method was immunoSEQ multiplex PCR. The sample contains approximately 11,000 clones, roughly 76% of which appear only once. Sequencing was performed on CD8+ T cells sorted from blood (inferred from file names), taken from a patient given nivolumab and ipilimumab in sequence. These receptors were obtained from a human donor with melanoma. CDR3s include the opening cysteine and the closing phenylalanine or tryptophan. A D gene is named only where the DNA matches it firmly.

>.|TRBJ1-4|TRBV13
CASSLRGAGNEKLFF
>.|TRBJ1-2|TRBV5-6
CASSLGQFYGYTF
>TRBD2|TRBJ2-5|TRBV4-3
CASSPSGRASETQYF
>.|TRBJ1-1|TRBV7-9
CASSFEENTEAFF
>.|TRBJ2-1|TRBV29-1
CSVEDLLAGIYNEQFF
>TRBD1|TRBJ1-4|TRBV28
CASSPTGRIEKLFF
>.|TRBJ1-1|TRBV6-4
CASSARENTEAFF
>.|TRBJ2-1|TRBV2
CASSEAPLWLGDANYNEQFF
>.|TRBJ2-1|TRBV4-1
CASSQTGDPFYEQFF
>.|TRBJ2-1|TRBV11-2
CASSSRDFRTYEQFF
>.|TRBJ2-5|TRBV5-6
CASSLEVGAETQYF
>.|TRBJ2-7|TRBV21-1
CASSKDRGGSSYEQYF
>.|TRBJ1-1|TRBV9
CASSVGSGTEAFF
>.|TRBJ2-7|TRBV4-1
CASSYRDIYEQYF
>TRBD1|.|TRBV9
CASSVASGGDEQYF
>TRBD2|TRBJ2-7|TRBV11-2
CASSPRGTSDEQYF
>TRBD1|TRBJ1-2|TRBV6-5
CASSVQGGSNGYTF
>TRBD2|TRBJ2-7|TRBV10-3
CAISDPGLADWEQYF
>.|TRBJ1-1|TRBV27
CASKRGGTEAFF
>.|TRBJ2-1|TRBV13
CASSLGSPGVVIEQFF
>TRBD2|TRBJ2-7|TRBV27
CASSSGGWEQYF
>TRBD2|TRBJ2-7|TRBV15
CATSMGLAYEQYF
>.|TRBJ2-7|TRBV6-5
CASQQGTSYEQYF
>.|TRBJ2-2|TRBV27
CASSSSTRRAGELFF
>.|TRBJ2-5|TRBV28
CASMSGLEETQYF
>.|TRBJ2-7|TRBV7-9
CASSLGVGVYEQYF
>.|TRBJ2-3|TRBV6-5
CASSGGGGGPDTQYF
>TRBD1|TRBJ2-7|TRBV27
CASSFTGDYEQYF
>TRBD2|TRBJ2-1|TRBV11-1
CASSRPGGYNEQFF
>TRBD1|TRBJ1-5|TRBV19
CASSMGTAQPQHF
>TRBD1|TRBJ1-5|TRBV7-9
CASSPGGGNQPQHF
>.|TRBJ2-2|TRBV2
CASRGWTRTSVSGELFF
>.|TRBJ2-5|TRBV4-1
CASSQEGSRYQETQYF
>.|TRBJ1-1|TRBV19
CASSRAEGTEAFF
>TRBD1|TRBJ2-7|TRBV29-1
CSVGTGYEQYF
>.|TRBJ2-3|TRBV2
CASSPFRAPTTDTQYF
>TRBD1|TRBJ1-5|TRBV2
CASRNRGNMQPQHF
>.|TRBJ2-3|TRBV7-2
CASSWGGIGSDTQYF
>TRBD1|TRBJ2-5|TRBV6-4
CATSVGQGALSPEVQYF
>TRBD1|TRBJ2-5|TRBV27
CASRATPGQTQETQYF
>TRBD1|TRBJ2-7|TRBV4-1
CASSQDPGQGNEQYF
>.|TRBJ2-1|TRBV9
CASSFDRGNEQFF